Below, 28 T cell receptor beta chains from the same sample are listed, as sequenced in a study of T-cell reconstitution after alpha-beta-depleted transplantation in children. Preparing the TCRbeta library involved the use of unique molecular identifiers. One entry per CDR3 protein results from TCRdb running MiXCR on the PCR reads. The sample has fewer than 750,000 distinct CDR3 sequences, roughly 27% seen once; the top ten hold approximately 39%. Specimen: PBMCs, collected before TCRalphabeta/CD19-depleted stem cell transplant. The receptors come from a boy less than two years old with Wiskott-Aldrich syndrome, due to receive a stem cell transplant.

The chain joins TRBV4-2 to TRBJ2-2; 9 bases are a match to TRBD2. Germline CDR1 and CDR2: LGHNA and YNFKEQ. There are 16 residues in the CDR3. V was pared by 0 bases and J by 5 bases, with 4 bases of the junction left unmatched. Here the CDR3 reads CASSQDLAGRTGELFF. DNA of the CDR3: TGTGCCAGCAGCCAAGATCTAGCGGGAAGAACCGGGGAGCTGTTTTTT.

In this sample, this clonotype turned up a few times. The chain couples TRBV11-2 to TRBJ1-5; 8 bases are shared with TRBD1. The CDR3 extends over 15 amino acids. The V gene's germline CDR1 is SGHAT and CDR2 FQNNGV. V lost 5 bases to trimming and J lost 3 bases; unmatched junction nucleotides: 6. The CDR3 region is CASSKDRGYNQPQHF. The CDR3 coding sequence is TGTGCCAGCAGCAAAGACAGGGGCTACAATCAGCCCCAGCATTTT.

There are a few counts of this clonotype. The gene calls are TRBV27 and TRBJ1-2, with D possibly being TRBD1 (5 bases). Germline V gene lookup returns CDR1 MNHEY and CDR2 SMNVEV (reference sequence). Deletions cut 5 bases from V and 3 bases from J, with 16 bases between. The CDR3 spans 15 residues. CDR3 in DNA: TGTGCCAGCAGTGCTGATTGGGGCACCCACTATGGCTACACCTTC. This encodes CASSADWGTHYGYTF.

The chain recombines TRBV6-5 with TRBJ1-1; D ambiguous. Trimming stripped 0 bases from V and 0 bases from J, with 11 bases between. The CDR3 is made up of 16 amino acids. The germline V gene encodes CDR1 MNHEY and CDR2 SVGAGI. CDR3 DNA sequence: TGTGCCAGCAGTTACTCGAAGCGGACCCTGAACACTGAAGCTTTCTTT. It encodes CASSYSKRTLNTEAFF.

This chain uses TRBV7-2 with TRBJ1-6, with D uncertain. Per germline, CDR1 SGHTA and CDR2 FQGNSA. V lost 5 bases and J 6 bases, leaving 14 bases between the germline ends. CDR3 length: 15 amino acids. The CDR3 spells CASSPWVGVNSPLHF. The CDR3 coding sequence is TGTGCCAGCAGCCCGTGGGTGGGAGTTAATTCACCCCTCCACTTT.

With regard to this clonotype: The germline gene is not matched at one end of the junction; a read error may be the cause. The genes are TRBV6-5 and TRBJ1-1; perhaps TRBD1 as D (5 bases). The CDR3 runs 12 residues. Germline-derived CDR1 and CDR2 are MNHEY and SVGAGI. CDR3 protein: CAIGGGVTEPFF. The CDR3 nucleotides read TGTGCCATTGGTGGAGGGGTCACTGAACCTTTCTTT.

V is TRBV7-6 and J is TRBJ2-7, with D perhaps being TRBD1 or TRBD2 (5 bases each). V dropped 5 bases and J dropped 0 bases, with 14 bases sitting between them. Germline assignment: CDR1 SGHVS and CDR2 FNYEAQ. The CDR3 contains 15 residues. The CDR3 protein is CASSRWSGLSYEQYF. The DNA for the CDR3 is TGTGCCAGCAGCCGATGGTCGGGGCTCTCCTACGAGCAGTACTTC.

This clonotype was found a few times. The CDR3 DNA is TGTGCCAGCAGTTTAACTCGCGAGCAGTACTTC. Translating it yields CASSLTREQYF. The chain is built from TRBV28 and TRBJ2-7; the D is unclear. Germline CDR1 MDHEN, CDR2 SYDVKM. The CDR3 is 11 amino acids. V gave up 2 bases and J gave up 6 bases, with 5 bases separating them. The complete variable domain, with remaining parts taken from reference TRBV28 and TRBJ2-7, reads DVKVTQSSRYLVKRTGEKVFLECVQDMDHENMFWYRQDPGLGLRLIYFSYDVKMKEKGDIPEGYSVSREKKERFSLILESASTNQTSMYLCASSLTREQYFGPGTRLTVT.

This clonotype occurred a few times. The CDR3 spells CASRPPTGGRWETQYF. The CDR3 DNA is TGTGCCAGCAGACCACCTACAGGGGGCCGATGGGAGACCCAGTACTTC. The chain combines TRBV5-5 with TRBJ2-5; 9 bases align to TRBD1. After removal of 5 bases from V and 5 bases from J, the junction contained 13 bases not matched to a gene. This CDR3 is 16 amino acids long. Germline-derived CDR1 and CDR2 are SGHKS and YYEKEE (reference sequence).

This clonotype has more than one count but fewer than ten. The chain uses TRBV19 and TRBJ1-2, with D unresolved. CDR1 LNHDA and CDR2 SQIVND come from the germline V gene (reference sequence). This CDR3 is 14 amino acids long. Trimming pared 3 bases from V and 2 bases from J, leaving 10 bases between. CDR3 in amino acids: CASSIGGENYGYTF. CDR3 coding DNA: TGTGCCAGTAGTATCGGCGGAGAGAACTATGGCTACACCTTC.

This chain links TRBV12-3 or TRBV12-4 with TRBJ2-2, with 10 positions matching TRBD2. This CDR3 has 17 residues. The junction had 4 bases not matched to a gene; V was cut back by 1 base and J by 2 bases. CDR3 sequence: CASSLEVLAGNTGELFF. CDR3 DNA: TGTGCCAGCAGTTTAGAGGTACTAGCGGGAAACACCGGGGAGCTGTTTTTT.

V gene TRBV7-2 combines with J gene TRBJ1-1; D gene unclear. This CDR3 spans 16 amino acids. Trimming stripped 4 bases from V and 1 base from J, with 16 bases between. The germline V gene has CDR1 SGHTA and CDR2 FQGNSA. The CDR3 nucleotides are TGTGCCAGCAGCTCCGGACCTGGGTATTCGAACACTGAAGCTTTCTTT. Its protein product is CASSSGPGYSNTEAFF.

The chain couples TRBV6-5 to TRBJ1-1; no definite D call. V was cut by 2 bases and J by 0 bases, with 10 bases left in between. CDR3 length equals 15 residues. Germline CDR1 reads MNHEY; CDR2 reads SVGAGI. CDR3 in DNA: TGTGCCAGCAGTTACAGCAATTTTTTGAACACTGAAGCTTTCTTT. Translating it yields CASSYSNFLNTEAFF.

CDR3 DNA sequence: TGTGCCAGCTCTGAGGGAGGCAGGGGGTTTACCGGGGAGCTGTTTTTT. Residues: CASSEGGRGFTGELFF. The rearrangement links TRBV2 to TRBJ2-2; weak D call: TRBD1 (7 bases). Trimming stripped 8 bases from V and 5 bases from J, with 21 bases between. The CDR3 contains 16 residues. The germline gives CDR1 SNHLY, CDR2 FYNNEI.

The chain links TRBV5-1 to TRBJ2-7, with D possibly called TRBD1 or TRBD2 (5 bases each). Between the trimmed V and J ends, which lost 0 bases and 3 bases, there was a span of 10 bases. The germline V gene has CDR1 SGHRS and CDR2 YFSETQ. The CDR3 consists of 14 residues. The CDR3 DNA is TGCGCCAGCAGCTTGGAGGGGAGAGGCTACGAGCAGTACTTC. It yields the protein CASSLEGRGYEQYF.

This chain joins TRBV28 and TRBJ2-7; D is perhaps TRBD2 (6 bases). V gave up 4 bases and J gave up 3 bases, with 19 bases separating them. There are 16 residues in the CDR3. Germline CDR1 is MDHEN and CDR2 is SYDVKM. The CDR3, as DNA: TGTGCCAGCAGTTCAAGGCGACTGACTAGAGTCTACGAGCAGTACTTC. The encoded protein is CASSSRRLTRVYEQYF. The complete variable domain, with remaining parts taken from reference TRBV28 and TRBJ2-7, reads DVKVTQSSRYLVKRTGEKVFLECVQDMDHENMFWYRQDPGLGLRLIYFSYDVKMKEKGDIPEGYSVSREKKERFSLILESASTNQTSMYLCASSSRRLTRVYEQYFGPGTRLTVT.

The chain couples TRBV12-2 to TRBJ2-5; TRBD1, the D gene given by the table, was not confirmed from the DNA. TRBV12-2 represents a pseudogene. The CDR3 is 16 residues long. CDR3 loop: CASRSTRTGFQETQYF. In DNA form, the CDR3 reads TGTGCAAGTCGCTCGACCCGGACAGGGTTTCAAGAGACCCAGTACTTC.

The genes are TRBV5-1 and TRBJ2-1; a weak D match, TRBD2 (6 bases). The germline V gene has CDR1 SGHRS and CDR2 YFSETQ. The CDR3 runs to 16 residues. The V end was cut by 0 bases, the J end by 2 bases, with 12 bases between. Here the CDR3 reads CASSLVSGPTYNEQFF. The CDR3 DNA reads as TGCGCCAGCAGCTTGGTCAGCGGGCCCACCTACAATGAGCAGTTCTTC.

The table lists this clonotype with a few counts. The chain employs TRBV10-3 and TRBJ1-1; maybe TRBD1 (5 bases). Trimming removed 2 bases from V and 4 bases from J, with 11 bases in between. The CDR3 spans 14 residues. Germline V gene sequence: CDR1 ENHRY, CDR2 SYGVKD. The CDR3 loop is CAISERGEGTEAFF. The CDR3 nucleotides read TGTGCCATCAGTGAGAGGGGCGAGGGCACTGAAGCTTTCTTT.

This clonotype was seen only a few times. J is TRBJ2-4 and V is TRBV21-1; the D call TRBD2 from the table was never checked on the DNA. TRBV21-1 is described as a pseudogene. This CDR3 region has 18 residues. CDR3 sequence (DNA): TGTGCCAGCAGCAAAAGGGTAGACTACTGCTTAGCCAAAAACATTCAGTACTTC. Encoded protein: CASSKRVDYCLAKNIQYF.

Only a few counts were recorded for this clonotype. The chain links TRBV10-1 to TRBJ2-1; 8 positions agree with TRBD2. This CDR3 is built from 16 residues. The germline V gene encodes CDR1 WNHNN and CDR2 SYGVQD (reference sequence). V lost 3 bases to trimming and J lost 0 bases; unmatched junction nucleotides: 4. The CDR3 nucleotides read TGCGCCAGCAGTGAAACGGGGGGGATCTCCTACAATGAGCAGTTCTTC. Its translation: CASSETGGISYNEQFF.

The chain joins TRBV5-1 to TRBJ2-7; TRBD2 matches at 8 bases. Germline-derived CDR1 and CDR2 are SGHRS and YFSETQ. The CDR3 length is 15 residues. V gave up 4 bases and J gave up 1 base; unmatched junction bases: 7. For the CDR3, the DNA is TGCGCCAGCAGCGTCCTCGGACTAGCTTCCTACGAGCAGTACTTC. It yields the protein CASSVLGLASYEQYF. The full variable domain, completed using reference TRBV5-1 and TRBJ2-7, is KAGVTQTPRYLIKTRGQQVTLSCSPISGHRSVSWYQQTPGQGLQFLFEYFSETQRNKGNFPGRFSGRQFSNSRSEMNVSTLELGDSALYLCASSVLGLASYEQYFGPGTRLTVT.

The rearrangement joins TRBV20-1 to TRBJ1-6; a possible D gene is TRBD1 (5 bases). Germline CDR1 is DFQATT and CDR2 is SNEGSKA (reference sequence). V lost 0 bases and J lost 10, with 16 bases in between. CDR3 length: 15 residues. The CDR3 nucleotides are TGCAGTGCTAGAGATAGGGGTAAAGGAGGATCACCCCTCCACTTT. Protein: CSARDRGKGGSPLHF.

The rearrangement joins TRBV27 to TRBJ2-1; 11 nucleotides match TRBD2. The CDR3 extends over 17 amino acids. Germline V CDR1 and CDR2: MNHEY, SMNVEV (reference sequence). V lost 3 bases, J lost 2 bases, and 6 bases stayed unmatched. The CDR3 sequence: CASSFGASGGPYNEQFF. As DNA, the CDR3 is TGTGCCAGCAGTTTCGGGGCTAGCGGGGGGCCCTACAATGAGCAGTTCTTC.

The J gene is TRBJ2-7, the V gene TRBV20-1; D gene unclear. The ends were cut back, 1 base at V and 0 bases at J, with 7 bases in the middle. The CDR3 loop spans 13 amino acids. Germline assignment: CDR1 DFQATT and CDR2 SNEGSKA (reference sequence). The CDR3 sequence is CSARAPASYEQYF. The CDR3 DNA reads TGCAGTGCTAGAGCTCCAGCCTCCTACGAGCAGTACTTC.

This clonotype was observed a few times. The CDR3 DNA reads TGCAGCGGTGGAGGGCCTGGGGAATTCTTC. Its protein product is CSGGGPGEFF. The chain uses TRBV29-1 and TRBJ2-1; a possible D gene is TRBD2 (6 bases). V was trimmed by 7 bases and J by 16 bases, leaving 17 bases between them. Germline V gene data show CDR1 as SQVTM and CDR2 as ANQGSEA. The CDR3 contains 10 residues.

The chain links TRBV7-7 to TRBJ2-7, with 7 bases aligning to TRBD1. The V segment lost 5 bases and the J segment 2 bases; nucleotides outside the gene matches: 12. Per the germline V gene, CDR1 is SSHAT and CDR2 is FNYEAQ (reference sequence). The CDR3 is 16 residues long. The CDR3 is CASSVDRERRPYEQYF. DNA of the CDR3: TGTGCCAGCAGCGTAGACAGGGAACGACGTCCCTACGAGCAGTACTTC.

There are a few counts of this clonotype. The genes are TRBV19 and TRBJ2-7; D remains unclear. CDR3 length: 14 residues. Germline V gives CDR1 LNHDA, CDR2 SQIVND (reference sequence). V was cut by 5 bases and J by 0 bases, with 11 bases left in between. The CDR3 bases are TGTGCCAGTAGTGCCCGGATTAGCTCCTACGAGCAGTACTTC. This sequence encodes CASSARISSYEQYF.